What follows describes a single TCR beta chain. This entry belongs to a study of blood T cell repertoires in COVID-19. Study background: Collection of acute and convalescent COVID-19 samples took place in the United States, Italy and Spain. The cDNA or gDNA used as material had been derived from T cells, B-cell-depleted T cells, or PBMCs.

V lost 7 bases, J lost 5 bases, and 14 bases lay in between. CDR1 is SQVTM, CDR2 ANQGSEA, per germline. The CDR3 runs to 12 residues. Original processing methods: For nucleated cells, counts were estimated from reference gene primer amplification. Clones were sequenced by immunoSEQ multiplex PCR, and TCRdb holds only the in-frame ones, with some missing. V, J and clone size reflect that table, while D and trimming were determined from the DNA. The sample has some 300,000 clones, just under 90% seen once; the top ten hold less than 2%. The Seattle site enrolled patients during active infection and followed them longitudinally.

The genes are TRBV29-1 and TRBJ1-2; tentatively, D is TRBD1 (6 bases). The origin of this receptor is a young woman with COVID-19, enrolled during active disease. Material: peripheral blood. The CDR3 coding sequence is TGCAGCGCCGGGGGGCAGGAGTATGGCTACACCTTC. Translating gives CSAGGQEYGYTF.